The rows below give T cell receptor beta chains drawn from one sample of a study of control samples from healthy donors and cancer patients. Clones were sequenced by immunoSEQ multiplex PCR, and TCRdb holds only the in-frame ones, with some missing. The table lists 20,000 to 25,000 clones, 85% of them singletons, with about 38% in the top ten. The sequencing sample was made of PBMCs. These receptors came from a man in his sixties with head and neck cancer. The CDR3 runs from the conserved cysteine through the conserved F or W. A D gene is named only where the DNA matches it firmly. Not every row has a clone size; where given, it reads once, few, many or a size class.

j_gene | d_gene | abundance | v_gene | CDR3aa | CDR3nt
TRBJ2-7 | . | few | TRBV21-1 | CASRGRGSSYEQYF | TGTGCCAGCAGAGGTAGGGGGAGCTCCTACGAGCAGTACTTC
TRBJ1-1 | . | . | TRBV7-9 | CASGPAGFRTEAFF | TGTGCCAGCGGCCCGGCAGGGTTCAGGACTGAAGCTTTCTTT
TRBJ1-2 | TRBD1 | . | TRBV27 | CASSLWTGEGNYGYTF | TGTGCCAGCAGTTTGTGGACAGGGGAGGGTAACTATGGCTACACCTTC
TRBJ1-5 | TRBD1 | . | TRBV10-2 | CASSLTRGNQPQHF | TGCGCCAGCAGTCTTACCAGGGGGAATCAGCCCCAGCATTTT
TRBJ2-3 | . | . | TRBV20-1 | CSAKRTDTQYF | TGCAGTGCTAAGAGGACAGATACGCAGTATTTT
TRBJ2-7 | . | . | TRBV2 | CASSPASEQYF | TGTGCCAGCAGCCCTGCGTCCGAGCAGTACTTC
TRBJ2-7 | TRBD2 | . | TRBV2 | CASSEVLAVEQYF | TGTGCCAGCAGTGAAGTCCTAGCGGTTGAGCAGTACTTC
TRBJ2-5 | . | . | TRBV2 | CASSEEETQYF | TGTGCCAGCAGTGAGGAGGAGACCCAGTACTTC
TRBJ2-3 | TRBD2 | . | TRBV30 | CAWSPPRGGTPQYF | TGTGCCTGGAGTCCCCCCCGGGGGGGTACGCCGCAGTATTTT
TRBJ2-1 | TRBD2 | . | TRBV2 | CASKRETDNEQFF | TGTGCCAGCAAGCGGGAAACGGACAATGAGCAGTTCTTC
TRBJ2-5 | . | few | TRBV11-2 | CASSWGPEGETQYF | TGTGCCAGCAGCTGGGGGCCTGAGGGGGAGACCCAGTACTTC
TRBJ1-2 | . | . | TRBV11-2 | CASSVRDYGYTF | TGTGCCAGCAGCGTCAGGGATTATGGCTACACCTTC
TRBJ1-2 | TRBD1 | . | TRBV7-9 | CASSLMGQGGGYTF | TGTGCCAGCAGCTTAATGGGACAGGGTGGTGGCTACACCTTC
TRBJ1-6 | . | . | TRBV5-8 | CASSRDTISYNSPLHF | TGTGCCAGCAGCCGGGACACCATCTCCTATAATTCACCCCTCCACTTT